The following is a T cell receptor beta chain sequence with its context. Assay: immunoSEQ multiplex PCR; the TCRdb copy retains only in-frame clones and omits some. The profile shows about 11,000 clones, over 65% of them singletons. This sample was taken from a study of chemoradiotherapy in HPV16-positive cancers. The germline V gene encodes CDR1 LNHDA and CDR2 SQIVND (reference sequence). This CDR3 region has 17 residues. The trim removed 4 bases at V and 7 bases at J, leaving 11 bases unmatched. This receptor was taken from a human donor with HPV-associated anogenital cancer. This material was obtained from a patient who underwent chemoradiotherapy. This chain uses TRBV19 with TRBJ1-4; 11 positions agree with TRBD1. CDR3 amino acids: CASSNGQGAVGGEKLFF. For the CDR3, the DNA is TGTGCCAGTAGTAACGGACAGGGGGCTGTCGGGGGTGAAAAACTGTTTTTT.